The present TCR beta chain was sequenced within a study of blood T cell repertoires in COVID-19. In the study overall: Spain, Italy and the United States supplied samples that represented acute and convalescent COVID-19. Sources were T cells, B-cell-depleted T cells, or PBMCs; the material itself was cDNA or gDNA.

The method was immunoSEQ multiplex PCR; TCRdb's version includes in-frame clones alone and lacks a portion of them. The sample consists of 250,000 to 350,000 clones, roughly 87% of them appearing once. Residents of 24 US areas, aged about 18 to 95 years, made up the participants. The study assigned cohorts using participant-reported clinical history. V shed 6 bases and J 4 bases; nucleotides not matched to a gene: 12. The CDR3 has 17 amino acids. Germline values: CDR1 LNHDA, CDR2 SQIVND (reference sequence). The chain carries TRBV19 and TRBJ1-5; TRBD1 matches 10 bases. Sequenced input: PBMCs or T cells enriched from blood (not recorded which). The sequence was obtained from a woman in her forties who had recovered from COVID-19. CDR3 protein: CASRPGQGRVKNQPQHF. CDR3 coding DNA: TGTGCCAGTAGACCGGGACAGGGGAGGGTGAAAAATCAGCCCCAGCATTTT.